These 7 T cell receptor beta chains were sequenced from one sample in a study of blood T cell repertoires in COVID-19. Using immunoSEQ multiplex PCR, the repertoire was profiled, and TCRdb retains in-frame clones only, with some absent. The sample shows approximately 230,000 clones, 85% to 90% of them seen only once. Sequencing was carried out using PBMCs or T cells enriched from blood (not recorded which). The receptors were gathered from a middle-aged man who had recovered from COVID-19.

The chain combines TRBV29-1 with TRBJ2-1; TRBD1 agrees at 10 bases. V gave up 7 bases and J gave up 7 bases; unmatched junction bases: 4. In germline, CDR1 is SQVTM, CDR2 ANQGSEA. CDR3 length: 12 residues. In DNA form, the CDR3 reads TGCAGCGGGGACAGGGGTGGAAATGAGCAGTTCTTC. Residues: CSGDRGGNEQFF.

This chain links TRBV30 with TRBJ2-1; 13 positions match TRBD2. Germline V gives CDR1 GTSNPN, CDR2 SVGIG (reference sequence). The CDR3 spans 14 residues. Losses at the gene ends were 0 bases for V and 13 bases for J; bases not matched to a gene: 6. CDR3 amino acids: CAWSVTSGGARQFF. The CDR3 DNA follows: TGTGCCTGGAGTGTAACTAGCGGGGGGGCGCGACAGTTCTTC.

Only one count was recorded for this clone. V and J are TRBV2 and TRBJ2-1; D call uncertain. CDR3 size: 13 residues. Germline loops: CDR1 SNHLY, CDR2 FYNNEI. Trimming removed 6 bases at V and 7 bases at J, with 13 bases between. The CDR3 coding sequence is TGTGCCAGCAGCGCATTGGTGGAGAATGAGCAGTTCTTC. Translated: CASSALVENEQFF.

Remarks on this clone: Sequence at one end of the junction differs from germline and may be a read error. The V call is TRBV30, the J call TRBJ2-7; perhaps TRBD1 as D (6 bases). CDR1 is GTSNPN and CDR2 is SVGIG in the germline V gene (reference sequence). The CDR3 has 14 residues. CDR3: CAWSIGDISHEQYF. The CDR3, as DNA: TGTGCCTGGAGTATAGGGGACATCTCCCACGAGCAGTACTTC.

Only one count was recorded for this clone. The chain couples TRBV9 to TRBJ2-1; 10 positions agree with TRBD2. The V and J ends lost 4 bases and 6 bases, in that order; junction bases with no gene match: 10. Looked up from germline, CDR1 is SGDLS and CDR2 is YYNGEE. The CDR3 totals 16 residues. The CDR3 region is CASSPPGLAGANEQFF. The CDR3 DNA reads TGTGCCAGCAGCCCCCCGGGGCTAGCGGGGGCCAATGAGCAGTTCTTC.

DNA for the CDR3: TGTGCCAGCAGTTTGAGGGGACATTTGAACACTGAAGCTTTCTTT. Amino acids: CASSLRGHLNTEAFF. The gene calls are TRBV28 and TRBJ1-1, with a possible D match to TRBD1 (6 bases). The V gene lost 3 bases and the J gene lost 0 bases, with 11 bases spanning the gap. This CDR3 is built from 15 residues. Germline V CDR1 and CDR2: MDHEN, SYDVKM.

The chain couples TRBV19 to TRBJ2-1; TRBD2 matches at 14 bases. CDR1 and CDR2 (germline): LNHDA, SQIVND (reference sequence). This CDR3 has 15 amino acids. J gave up 10 bases and V 6 bases, and 8 bases lay outside the gene matches. The CDR3, as DNA: TGTGCCAGTAGCCCGACTAGCGGGGGGGCATGGGAGCAGTTCTTC. This sequence encodes CASSPTSGGAWEQFF.